This T cell receptor (beta chain) was retrieved from a study of blood T cell repertoires in COVID-19. In the study overall: The origin of the acute and convalescent COVID-19 samples was the United States, Italy and Spain. Sources were T cells, B-cell-depleted T cells, or PBMCs; the material itself was cDNA or gDNA.

Original analysis: From reference gene primer amplification, estimates of nucleated cell counts were derived. Sequencing was performed with immunoSEQ multiplex PCR; in TCRdb, only in-frame clones are kept and a portion is missing. From that table come the V and J calls and clone size; the DNA was used to work out D and trimming. Found here are 270,000 or so clones, under 90% of them singletons; the top ten hold 8% to 9.5%. The CDR3 spans 15 residues. Losses at the gene ends were 5 bases for V and 2 bases for J; bases not matched to a gene: 8. CDR1 SGHAT and CDR2 FQNNGV come from the germline V gene. This clonotype originated in a human donor in a cohort sampled during active COVID-19. The V call is TRBV11-2, the J call TRBJ2-7; 8 bases align to TRBD2. The sample consisted of peripheral blood. The chain's CDR3 is CASSTPGGATYEQYF. CDR3 nucleotide sequence: TGTGCCAGCAGCACCCCCGGGGGGGCAACCTACGAGCAGTACTTC.